The T cell receptor (beta chain) described here comes from a study of T-cell memory formation after mild COVID-19 listed by TCRdb under 2021. Concerning the study at large: TCR sequence clusters from the two donors were largely donor specific. T-cell clones expanding and contracting after mild COVID-19 in a couple of donors were tracked by longitudinal TCRalpha and TCRbeta repertoire sequencing. The cohort comprised two young, previously healthy adult volunteers, one female and one male.

As for this clonotype: Its antigen is still unknown. No much larger clone is present one base from it, and per-base qualities are unavailable.

Sequencing was performed on an Illumina NovaSeq 6000. TCRalpha and TCRbeta cDNA libraries were built by 5'RACE with constant-segment primers, adding sample barcodes and unique molecular identifiers. RNA was extracted from every sample with Trizol reagent. Libraries were amplified in two PCR steps, with a second sample barcode and Illumina TruSeq adapters added in the second step. The libraries were sequenced on an Illumina NovaSeq using 2 x 150 bp paired-end reads. As for the authors' bioinformatics: Demultiplexing of reads and collapsing into UMI-guided consensus sequences were performed with migec v1.2.7. With mixcr v2.1.11, UMI consensuses were aligned to TRA and TRB V and J templates and assembled into clonotypes. Expanded or contracted clonotypes were those called significant by both edgeR and NoisET, with noise models trained on biological replicates. For edgeR calls, a false discovery rate-adjusted p below 0.01 and a log2 fold-change threshold of 1 were applied. As an exploratory analysis of dynamics, PCA with hierarchical clustering was applied to max-normalized trajectories of the 1000 most abundant clonotypes. Separately sequenced CD4+ and CD8+ repertoires were used to assign the CD4 or CD8 phenotype of responding clones. The public reads were run again by TCRdb, first through fastp at Q25 and then through MiXCR, and only productive beta chains were kept. Every entry covers one CDR3 protein and lists the most common genes and DNA from its rows. TCRdb, not the original authors, processed these V and J calls. For this sample the table gives about 240,000 distinct CDR3 sequences, of which around 10% were detected only once. The ten largest clones represent 20% to 25% of the sample.

Reading from cysteine to phenylalanine, the CDR3 counts 14 amino acids. Left in the record is the CDR3 DNA by itself, 42 bases read in frame from the first base. A distance of 16 bases separates the germline ends of V and J, which lose 5 bases and 6 bases respectively. The germline V gene (reference sequence) specifies PRHDT as CDR1 and FYEKMQ as CDR2. Study-wide conclusions, independent of this receptor: The detection of some responding clones in pre-infection memory suggests that pre-existing cross-reactive memory T cells joined the SARS-CoV-2 response. Contracting CD4+ clones appeared mostly in the CM and EM memory subsets, whereas CD8+ clones were enriched in EMRA. The study covered only a couple of mild cases, and larger cohorts including severe cases with pre-infection samples were considered necessary. Balanced CD4/CD8 phenotypes were observed for clones contracting from day 15 to 85, whereas a bias towards CD4+ was observed for a second wave of clones expanding from day 15 to 37. The second-wave clones that peaked on day 37 were not confirmed to be SARS-CoV-2 specific.

Ficoll-Paque density gradient centrifugation was the method used to isolate PBMCs. The source is a man aged 18 to 29 who had mild COVID-19 (a few samples of this study predate the infection). The sample titles of this study are shuffled in the database, so cell type and time point are left out; the donor was told from shared clones. The chain employs TRBV13 and TRBJ1-2; tentative D gene TRBD1, with 5 bases matching. Sequenced material: PBMCs or a T cell subset sorted from them (not recorded which). The CDR3 region has the sequence CASSPRLDSNGYTF. The sequenced DNA is TGTGCCAGCAGCCCCCGATTAGACAGCAATGGCTACACCTTC. This CDR3, with the reference TRBV13 and TRBJ1-2 proteins standing in past its ends, gives the full variable domain AAGVIQSPRHLIKEKRETATLKCYPIPRHDTVYWYQQGPGQDPQFLISFYEKMQSDKGSIPDRFSAQQFSDYHSELNMSSLELGDSALYFCASSPRLDSNGYTFGSGTRLTVV.